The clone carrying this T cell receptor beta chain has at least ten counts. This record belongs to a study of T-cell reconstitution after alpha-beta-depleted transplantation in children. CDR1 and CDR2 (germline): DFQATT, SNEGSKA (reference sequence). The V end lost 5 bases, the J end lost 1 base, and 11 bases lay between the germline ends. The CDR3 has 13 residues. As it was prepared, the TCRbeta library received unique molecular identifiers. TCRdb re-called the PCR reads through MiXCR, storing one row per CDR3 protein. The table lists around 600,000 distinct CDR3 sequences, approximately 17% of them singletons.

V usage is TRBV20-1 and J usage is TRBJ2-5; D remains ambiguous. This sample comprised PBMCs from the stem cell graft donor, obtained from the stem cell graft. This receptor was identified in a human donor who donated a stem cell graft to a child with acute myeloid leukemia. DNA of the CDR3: TGCAGTGCTGGTCGACAAGTCCAAGAGACCCAGTACTTC. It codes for CSAGRQVQETQYF.